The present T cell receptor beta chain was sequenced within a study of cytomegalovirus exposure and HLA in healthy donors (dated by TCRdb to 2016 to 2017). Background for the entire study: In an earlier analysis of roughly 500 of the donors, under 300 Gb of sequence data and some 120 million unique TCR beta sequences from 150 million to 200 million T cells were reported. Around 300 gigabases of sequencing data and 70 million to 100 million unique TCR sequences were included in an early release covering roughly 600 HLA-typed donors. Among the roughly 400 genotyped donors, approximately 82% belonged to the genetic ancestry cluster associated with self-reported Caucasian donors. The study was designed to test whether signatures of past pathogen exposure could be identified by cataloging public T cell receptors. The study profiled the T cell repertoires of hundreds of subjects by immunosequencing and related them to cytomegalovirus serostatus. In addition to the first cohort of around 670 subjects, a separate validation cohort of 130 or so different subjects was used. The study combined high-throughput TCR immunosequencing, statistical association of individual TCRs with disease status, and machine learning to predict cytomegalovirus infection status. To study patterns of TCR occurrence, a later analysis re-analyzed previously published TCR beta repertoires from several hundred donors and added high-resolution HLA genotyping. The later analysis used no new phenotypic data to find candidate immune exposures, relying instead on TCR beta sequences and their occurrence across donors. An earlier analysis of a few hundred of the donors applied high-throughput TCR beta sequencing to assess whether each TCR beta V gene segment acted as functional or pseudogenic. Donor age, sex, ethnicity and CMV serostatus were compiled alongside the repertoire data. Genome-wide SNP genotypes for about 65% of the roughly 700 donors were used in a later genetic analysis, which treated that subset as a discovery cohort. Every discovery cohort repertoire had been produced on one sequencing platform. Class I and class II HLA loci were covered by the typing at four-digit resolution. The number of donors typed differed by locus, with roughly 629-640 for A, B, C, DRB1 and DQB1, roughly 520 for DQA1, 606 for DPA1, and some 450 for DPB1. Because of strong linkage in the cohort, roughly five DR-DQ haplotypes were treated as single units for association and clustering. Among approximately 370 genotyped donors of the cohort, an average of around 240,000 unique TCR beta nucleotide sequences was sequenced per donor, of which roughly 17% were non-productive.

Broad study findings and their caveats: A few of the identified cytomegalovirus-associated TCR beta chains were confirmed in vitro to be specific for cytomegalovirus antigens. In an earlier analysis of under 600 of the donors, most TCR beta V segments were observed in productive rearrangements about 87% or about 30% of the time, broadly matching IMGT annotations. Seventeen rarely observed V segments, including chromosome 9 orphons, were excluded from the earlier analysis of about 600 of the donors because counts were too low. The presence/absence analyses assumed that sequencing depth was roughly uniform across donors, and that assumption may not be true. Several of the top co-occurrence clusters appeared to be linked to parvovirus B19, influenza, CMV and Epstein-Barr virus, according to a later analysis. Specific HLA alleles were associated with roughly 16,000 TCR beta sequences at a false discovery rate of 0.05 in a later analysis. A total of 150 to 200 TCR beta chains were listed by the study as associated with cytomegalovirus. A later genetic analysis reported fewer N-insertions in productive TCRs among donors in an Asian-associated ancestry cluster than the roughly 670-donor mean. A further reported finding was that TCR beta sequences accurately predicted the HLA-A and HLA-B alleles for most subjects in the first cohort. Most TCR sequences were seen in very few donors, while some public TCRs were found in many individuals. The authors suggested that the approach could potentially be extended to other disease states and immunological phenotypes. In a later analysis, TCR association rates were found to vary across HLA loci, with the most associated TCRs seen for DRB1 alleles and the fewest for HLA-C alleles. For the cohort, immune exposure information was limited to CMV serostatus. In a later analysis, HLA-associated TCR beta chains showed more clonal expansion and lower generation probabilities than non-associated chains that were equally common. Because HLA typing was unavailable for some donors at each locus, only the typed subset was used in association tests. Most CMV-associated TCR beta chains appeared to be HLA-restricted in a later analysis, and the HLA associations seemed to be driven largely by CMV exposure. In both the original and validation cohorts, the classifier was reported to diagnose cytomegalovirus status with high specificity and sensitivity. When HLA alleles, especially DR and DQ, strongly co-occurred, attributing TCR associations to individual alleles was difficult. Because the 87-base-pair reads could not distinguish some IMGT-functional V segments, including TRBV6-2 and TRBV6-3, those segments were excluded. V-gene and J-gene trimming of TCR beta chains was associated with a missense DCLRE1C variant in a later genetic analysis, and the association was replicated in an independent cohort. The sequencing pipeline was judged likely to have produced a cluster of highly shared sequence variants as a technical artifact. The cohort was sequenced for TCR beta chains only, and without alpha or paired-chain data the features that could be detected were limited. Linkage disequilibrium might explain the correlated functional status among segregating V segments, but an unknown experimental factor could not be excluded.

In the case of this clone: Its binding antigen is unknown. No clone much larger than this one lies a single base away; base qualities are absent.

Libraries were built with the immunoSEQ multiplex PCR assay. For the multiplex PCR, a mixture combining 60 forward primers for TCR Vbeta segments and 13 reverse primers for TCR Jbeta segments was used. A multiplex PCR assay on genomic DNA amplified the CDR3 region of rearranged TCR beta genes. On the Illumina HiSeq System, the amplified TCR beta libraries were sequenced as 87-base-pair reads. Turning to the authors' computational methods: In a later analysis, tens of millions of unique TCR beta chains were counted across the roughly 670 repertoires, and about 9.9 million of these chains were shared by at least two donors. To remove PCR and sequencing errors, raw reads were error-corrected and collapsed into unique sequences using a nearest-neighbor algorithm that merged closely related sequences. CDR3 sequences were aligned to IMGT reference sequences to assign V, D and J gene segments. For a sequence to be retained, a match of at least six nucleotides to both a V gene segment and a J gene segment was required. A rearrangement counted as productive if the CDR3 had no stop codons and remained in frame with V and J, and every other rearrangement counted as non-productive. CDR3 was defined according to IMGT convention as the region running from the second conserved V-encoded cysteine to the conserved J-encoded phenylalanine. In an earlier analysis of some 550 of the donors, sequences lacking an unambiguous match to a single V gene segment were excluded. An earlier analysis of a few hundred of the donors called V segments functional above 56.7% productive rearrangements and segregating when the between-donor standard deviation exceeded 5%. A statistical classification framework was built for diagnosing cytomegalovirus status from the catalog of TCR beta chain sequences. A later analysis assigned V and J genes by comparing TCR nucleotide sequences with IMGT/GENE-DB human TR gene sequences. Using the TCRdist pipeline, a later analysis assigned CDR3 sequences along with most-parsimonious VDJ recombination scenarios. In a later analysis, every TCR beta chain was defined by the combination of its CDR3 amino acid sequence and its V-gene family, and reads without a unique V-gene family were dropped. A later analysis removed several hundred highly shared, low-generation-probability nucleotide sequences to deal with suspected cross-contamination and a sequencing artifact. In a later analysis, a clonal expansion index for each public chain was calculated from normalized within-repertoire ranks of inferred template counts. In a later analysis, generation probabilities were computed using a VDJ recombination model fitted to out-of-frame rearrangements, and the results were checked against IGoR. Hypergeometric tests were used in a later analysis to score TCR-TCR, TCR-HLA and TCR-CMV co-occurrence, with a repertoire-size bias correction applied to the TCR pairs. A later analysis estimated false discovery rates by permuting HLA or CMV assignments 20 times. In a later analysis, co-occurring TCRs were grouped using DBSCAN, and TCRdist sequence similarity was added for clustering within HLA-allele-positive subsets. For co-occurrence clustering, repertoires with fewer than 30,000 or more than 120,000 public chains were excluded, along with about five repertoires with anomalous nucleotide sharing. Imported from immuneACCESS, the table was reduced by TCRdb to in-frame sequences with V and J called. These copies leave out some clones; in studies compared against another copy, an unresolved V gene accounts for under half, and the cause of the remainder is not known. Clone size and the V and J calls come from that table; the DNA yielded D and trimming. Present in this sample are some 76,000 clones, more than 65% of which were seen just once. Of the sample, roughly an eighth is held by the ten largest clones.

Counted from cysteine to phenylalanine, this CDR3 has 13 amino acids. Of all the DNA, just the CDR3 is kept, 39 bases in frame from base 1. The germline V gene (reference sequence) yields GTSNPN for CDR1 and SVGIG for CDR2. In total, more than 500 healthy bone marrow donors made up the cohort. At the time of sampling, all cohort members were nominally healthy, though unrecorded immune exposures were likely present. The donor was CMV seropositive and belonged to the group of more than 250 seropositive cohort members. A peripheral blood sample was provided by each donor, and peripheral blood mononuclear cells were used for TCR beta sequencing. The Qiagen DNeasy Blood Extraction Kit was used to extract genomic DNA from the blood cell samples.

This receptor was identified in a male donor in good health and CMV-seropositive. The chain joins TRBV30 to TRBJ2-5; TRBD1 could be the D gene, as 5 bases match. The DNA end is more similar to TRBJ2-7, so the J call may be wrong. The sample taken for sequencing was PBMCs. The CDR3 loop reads CAWTRQRSYEQYF. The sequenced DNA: TGTGCCTGGACGCGACAGCGTTCCTACGAGCAGTACTTC.